A single sample is the source of the 26 T cell receptor beta chains below, sequenced in a study of cytomegalovirus exposure and HLA in healthy donors. PCR amplification relied on 60 Vbeta primers (plus 13 Jbeta primers). Assay used: immunoSEQ multiplex PCR; TCRdb lists only in-frame clones, some missing. The sample records 170,000 or so clones, about four fifths being singletons. The sample was PBMCs. The receptors derive from a girl between 5 and 17 years old in good health and CMV-seropositive.

The CDR3 sequence is CASSLDRSTEAFF. CDR3 DNA: TGTGCCAGCAGCTTAGACAGAAGCACTGAAGCTTTCTTT. The V and J genes are TRBV7-3 and TRBJ1-1, with D possibly matching TRBD1 (5 bases). The length of the CDR3 is 13 residues. V lost 2 bases to trimming and J lost 4 bases, with 8 bases between them. Looked up from germline, CDR1 is SGHTA and CDR2 is FQGTGA.

The rearrangement links TRBV28 to TRBJ1-2; 7 bases line up with TRBD1. J was trimmed by 8 bases and V by 3 bases; bases with no gene match: 6. The germline V gene has CDR1 MDHEN and CDR2 SYDVKM. The CDR3 contains 13 residues. The CDR3, as DNA: TGTGCCAGCAGTTTGAGGGGGCTGTACGGCTACACCTTC. It codes for CASSLRGLYGYTF.

The CDR3 DNA reads as TGTGCCAGCATCCTTTCGCGGGGGACCACAGATACGCAGTATTTT. Encoded protein: CASILSRGTTDTQYF. The chain combines TRBV2 with TRBJ2-3; 7 bases are shared with TRBD2. Germline V lookup: CDR1 SNHLY, CDR2 FYNNEI. With V trimmed by 7 bases and J by 2 bases, 9 bases remained unmatched. CDR3 length equals 15 residues.

The chain has TRBV19 and TRBJ2-7, with a weak D call TRBD2 (5 bases). The germline V gene encodes CDR1 LNHDA and CDR2 SQIVND (reference sequence). Between the trimmed V and J ends, which lost 3 bases and 12 bases, there was a span of 15 bases. The CDR3 is 12 residues long. The CDR3 nucleotides read TGTGCCAGTAGTATGGTGATGGGGAGTCTGTACTTC. Protein sequence: CASSMVMGSLYF.

V usage is TRBV7-8 and J usage is TRBJ2-3; 7 nucleotides line up with TRBD2. V lost 1 base and J lost 2; bases outside the gene matches: 6. CDR1 is SGHVS and CDR2 is FQNEAQ in the germline V gene. CDR3 length: 16 amino acids. CDR3 DNA: TGTGCCAGCAGCTTAGGGGCGGGGGAGTACACAGATACGCAGTATTTT. Translated, it gives CASSLGAGEYTDTQYF.

The chain is built from TRBV5-1 and TRBJ2-5; 11 bases are shared with TRBD2. Germline loops: CDR1 SGHRS, CDR2 YFSETQ. V lost 4 bases, J lost 2 bases, and 7 bases stayed unmatched. CDR3 length: 16 amino acids. Written as DNA, the CDR3 is TGCGCCAGCAGCCTGACATCTAGCGGGGGGCAAGAGACCCAGTACTTC. It specifies CASSLTSSGGQETQYF.

The rearrangement links TRBV7-3 to TRBJ1-1, with D hard to call. Germline CDR1 is SGHTA and CDR2 is FQGTGA. Trimming pared 0 bases from V and 4 bases from J, leaving 9 bases between. The CDR3 is 14 residues long. This CDR3 reads CASSLTGVGTEAFF. The CDR3 DNA reads TGTGCCAGCAGCTTAACCGGGGTAGGCACTGAAGCTTTCTTT.

The V gene is TRBV9, the J gene TRBJ1-2; D may be TRBD1 (5 bases). CDR1 and CDR2 from the germline V gene are SGDLS and YYNGEE. V gave up 0 bases and J gave up 8 bases, with 11 bases separating them. The CDR3 consists of 13 residues. The CDR3 region is CASSVVGGGGYTF. The CDR3 DNA reads TGTGCCAGCAGCGTAGTGGGGGGGGGAGGCTACACCTTC.

The chain has TRBV9 and TRBJ2-3; maybe TRBD1 (6 bases). Trimming left V 3 bases short and J 0 bases short, with 14 bases between. Germline V CDR1 and CDR2: SGDLS, YYNGEE. The CDR3 extends over 16 amino acids. The CDR3 spells CASSGYTGKSTDTQYF. CDR3 DNA: TGTGCCAGCAGCGGGTATACAGGGAAAAGCACAGATACGCAGTATTTT.

The chain combines TRBV11-3 with TRBJ1-6; D might be TRBD1 (6 bases). The V end lost 3 bases, the J end lost 11 bases, and 14 bases lay between the germline ends. The CDR3 totals 14 residues. From germline, CDR1 is SGHNT and CDR2 YENEEA. DNA for the CDR3: TGTGCCAGCAGCTTTGGGGGCGCCGGGACACCCCTCCACTTT. Its translation is CASSFGGAGTPLHF. The complete variable domain, with remaining parts taken from reference TRBV11-3 and TRBJ1-6, reads EAGVVQSPRYKIIEKKQPVAFWCNPISGHNTLYWYLQNLGQGPELLIRYENEEAVDDSQLPKDRFSAERLKGVDSTLKIQPAELGDSAVYLCASSFGGAGTPLHFGNGTRLTVT.

V is TRBV18 and J is TRBJ1-6, with 9 bases that match TRBD1. The germline V gene has CDR1 KGHSH and CDR2 LQKENI. This CDR3 comprises 14 residues. V gave up 5 bases and J gave up 8 bases; unmatched junction bases: 4. In DNA form, the CDR3 reads TGTGCCAGCTCAAGGGACAGGGAATATTCACCCCTCCACTTT. Translation: CASSRDREYSPLHF.

The gene calls are TRBV5-4 and TRBJ1-1; TRBD1 agrees at 7 bases. The junction had 11 bases not matched to a gene; V was cut back by 5 bases and J by 10 bases. Germline lookup yields CDR1 SGHNT and CDR2 YYREEE (reference sequence). CDR3 length: 13 residues. The chain's CDR3 is CASSLSLGDRAFF. Written as DNA, the CDR3 is TGTGCCAGCAGTTTGAGCTTAGGGGACAGAGCTTTCTTT.

Here the CDR3 DNA reads TGTGCCAGCAGACCACCGGGACTCAGGAAGCAGTTCTTC. It yields the protein CASRPPGLRKQFF. V gene TRBV6-5 combines with J gene TRBJ2-1, with D possibly matching TRBD2 (6 bases). The CDR3 contains 13 residues. CDR1 MNHEY and CDR2 SVGAGI come from the germline V gene. The V and J ends lost 6 bases and 11 bases respectively, with 17 bases between them.

The gene calls are TRBV2 and TRBJ2-3; D unresolved. Germline V CDR1 and CDR2: SNHLY, FYNNEI. The CDR3 is 13 amino acids. V dropped 2 bases and J dropped 2 bases, with 5 bases sitting between them. The CDR3 here is CASSEPHTDTQYF. In nucleotides, the CDR3 is TGTGCCAGCAGTGAACCCCACACAGATACGCAGTATTTT.

The chain links TRBV2 to TRBJ1-5; 8 bases match TRBD1. CDR1 SNHLY and CDR2 FYNNEI come from the germline V gene. Trimming took 7 bases from V and 4 from J; bases not matched to a gene: 6. The CDR3 runs to 14 residues. The CDR3 reads CASKEQGGNQPQHF. CDR3 in DNA: TGTGCCAGCAAGGAACAGGGGGGGAATCAGCCCCAGCATTTT.

The V and J genes are TRBV7-2 and TRBJ2-5; 7 bases align to TRBD2. The junction had 7 bases not matched to a gene; V was cut back by 1 base and J by 5 bases. Germline V CDR1 and CDR2: SGHTA, FQGNSA. The CDR3 consists of 15 residues. The CDR3 loop is CASSLGIAGVETQYF. CDR3 in DNA: TGTGCCAGCAGCTTAGGAATTGCGGGGGTGGAGACCCAGTACTTC.

The chain recombines TRBV9 with TRBJ2-5, with 11 bases fitting TRBD2. V was clipped by 4 bases and J by 4 bases; unmatched bases: 6. Germline V gives CDR1 SGDLS, CDR2 YYNGEE. CDR3 length: 15 residues. The CDR3 is CASSLSGGEIETQYF. CDR3 DNA: TGTGCCAGCAGCCTTAGCGGGGGGGAGATAGAGACCCAGTACTTC.

CDR3 region: CASTRQERENIQYF. CDR3 coding DNA: TGTGCCAGCACTCGTCAGGAGAGGGAAAACATTCAGTACTTC. V usage is TRBV9 and J usage is TRBJ2-4, with D possibly TRBD2 on 5 matching bases. Germline CDR1 reads SGDLS; CDR2 reads YYNGEE. V was shortened by 6 bases and J by 5 bases, with 15 bases between the two germline ends. The CDR3 sequence is 14 residues long.

This clone was detected only once. This rearrangement joins TRBV10-2 to TRBJ1-5, with a possible D match to TRBD1 (6 bases). CDR1 and CDR2 from the germline V gene are WSHSY and SAAADI. The CDR3 covers 13 residues. The V end lost 7 bases, the J end lost 4 bases, and 11 bases lay between the germline ends. The DNA of the CDR3 is TGCGCCAGCATGGTTCAGGGGAATCAGCCCCAGCATTTT. Translation gives CASMVQGNQPQHF.

This clone was counted a single time. The chain couples TRBV5-1 to TRBJ2-5; 12 nucleotides match TRBD2. Trimming took 3 bases from V and 5 from J; bases not matched to a gene: 8. Germline values: CDR1 SGHRS, CDR2 YFSETQ. The CDR3 runs 16 residues. The CDR3 is CASSSSGGAVRETQYF. The CDR3 coding sequence is TGCGCCAGCAGCTCTAGCGGGGGGGCCGTAAGGGAGACCCAGTACTTC.

Of note for this clone: At one end, the junction sequence differs from germline, possibly due to a read error. The J gene is TRBJ1-5, the V gene TRBV13, with D possibly being TRBD1 (5 bases). The germline CDR1 and CDR2 sequences are PRHDT and FYEKMQ (reference sequence). This CDR3 region has 13 residues. The CDR3 nucleotides are TGTGCCAGCAGCCTAGGGACGTCGGCGGCCCAGCATTTT. This encodes CASSLGTSAAQHF.

A word on this clone: Relative to the germline gene, one junction end is altered; a read error may explain this. This specimen includes other DNA sequences encoding the same CDR3. This chain uses TRBV2 with TRBJ1-1; TRBD1 might be the D (6 bases). This CDR3 has 14 amino acids. Germline CDR1 and CDR2: SNHLY and FYNNEI. This CDR3 is CASKTTGPNTEAFF. The CDR3 region has the DNA TGTGCCAGCAAAACTACAGGGCCGAACACCGAAGCTTTCTTT. Supplemented by reference TRBV2 and TRBJ1-1, the full variable domain reads EPEVTQTPSHQVTQMGQEVILRCVPISNHLYFYWYRQILGQKVEFLVSFYNNEISEKSEIFDDQFSVERPDGSNFTLKIRSTKLEDSAMYFCASKTTGPNTEAFFGQGTRLTVV.

This sequence joins TRBV7-9 and TRBJ1-2, with a weak D call TRBD1 (5 bases). V lost 1 base and J lost 1, with 13 bases in between. The CDR3 has 16 residues. In germline, CDR1 is SEHNR, CDR2 FQNEAQ (reference sequence). CDR3 sequence reads: CASSLDWGRSNYGYTF. As DNA, the CDR3 is TGTGCCAGCAGCTTAGATTGGGGGAGGAGTAACTATGGCTACACCTTC.

V is TRBV7-3 and J is TRBJ1-1; tentative D call: TRBD1 (6 bases). The CDR3 extends over 13 amino acids. CDR1 is SGHTA and CDR2 is FQGTGA in the germline V gene. V lost 1 base, J lost 5 bases, and 8 bases lay in between. CDR3 sequence (DNA): TGTGCCAGCAGCTTAAAAGGGGGAACTGAAGCTTTCTTT. Its translation is CASSLKGGTEAFF.

The V gene is TRBV6-1, the J gene TRBJ1-3; TRBD1 agrees at 9 bases. This CDR3 comprises 17 residues. The J segment lost 4 bases and the V segment lost 0 bases, leaving 7 bases of the junction unmatched. Germline V gene data show CDR1 as MNHNS and CDR2 as SASEGT. This CDR3 reads CASSEAARTGDGNTIYF. The CDR3 bases are TGTGCCAGCAGTGAAGCTGCAAGGACAGGGGACGGAAACACCATATATTTT.

The chain is built from TRBV11-2 and TRBJ1-1; no clear D gene. Trimming stripped 1 base from V and 0 bases from J, with 3 bases between. This CDR3 spans 13 amino acids. CDR1 SGHAT and CDR2 FQNNGV come from the germline V gene. CDR3 nucleotides: TGTGCCAGCAGCTTAGCGGTGAACACTGAAGCTTTCTTT. It codes for CASSLAVNTEAFF.